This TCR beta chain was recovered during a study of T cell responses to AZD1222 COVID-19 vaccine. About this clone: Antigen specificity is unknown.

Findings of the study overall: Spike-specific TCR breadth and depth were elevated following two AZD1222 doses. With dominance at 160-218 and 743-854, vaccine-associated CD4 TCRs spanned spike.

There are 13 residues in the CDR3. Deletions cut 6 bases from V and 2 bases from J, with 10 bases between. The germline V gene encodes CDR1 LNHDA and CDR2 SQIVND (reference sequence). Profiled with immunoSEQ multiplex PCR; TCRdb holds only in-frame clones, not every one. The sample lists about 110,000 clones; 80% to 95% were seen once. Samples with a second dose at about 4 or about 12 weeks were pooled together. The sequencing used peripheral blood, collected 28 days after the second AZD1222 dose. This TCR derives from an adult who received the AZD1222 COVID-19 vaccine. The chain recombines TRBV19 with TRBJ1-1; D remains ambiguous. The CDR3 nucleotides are TGTGCCAGTAGCATCGGGCGAAACACTGAAGCTTTCTTT. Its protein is CASSIGRNTEAFF.